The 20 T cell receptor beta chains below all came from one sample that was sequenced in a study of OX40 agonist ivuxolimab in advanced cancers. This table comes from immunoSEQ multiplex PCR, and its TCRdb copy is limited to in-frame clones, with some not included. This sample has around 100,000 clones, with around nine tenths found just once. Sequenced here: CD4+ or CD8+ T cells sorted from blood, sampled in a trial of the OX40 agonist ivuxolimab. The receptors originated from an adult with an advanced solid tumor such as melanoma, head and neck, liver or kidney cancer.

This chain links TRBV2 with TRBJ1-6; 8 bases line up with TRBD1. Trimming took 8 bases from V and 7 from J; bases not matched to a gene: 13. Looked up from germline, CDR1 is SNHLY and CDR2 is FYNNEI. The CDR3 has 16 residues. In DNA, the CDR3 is TGTGCCAGCGGTTCGGACAGGGCTTTAAGGAATTCACCCCTCCACTTT. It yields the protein CASGSDRALRNSPLHF.

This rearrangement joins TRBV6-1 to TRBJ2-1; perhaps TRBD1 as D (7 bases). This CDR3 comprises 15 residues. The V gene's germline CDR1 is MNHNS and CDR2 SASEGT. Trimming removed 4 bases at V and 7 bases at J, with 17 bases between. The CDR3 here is CASSVDPGGRNEQFF. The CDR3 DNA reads TGTGCCAGCAGTGTCGACCCAGGGGGGAGGAATGAGCAGTTCTTC.

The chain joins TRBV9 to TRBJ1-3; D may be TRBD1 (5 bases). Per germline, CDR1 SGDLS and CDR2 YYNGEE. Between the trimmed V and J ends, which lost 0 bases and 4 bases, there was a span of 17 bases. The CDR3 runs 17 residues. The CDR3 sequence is CASSVGGPPGSGNTIYF. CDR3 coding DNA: TGTGCCAGCAGCGTAGGGGGACCGCCGGGCTCCGGAAACACCATATATTTT.

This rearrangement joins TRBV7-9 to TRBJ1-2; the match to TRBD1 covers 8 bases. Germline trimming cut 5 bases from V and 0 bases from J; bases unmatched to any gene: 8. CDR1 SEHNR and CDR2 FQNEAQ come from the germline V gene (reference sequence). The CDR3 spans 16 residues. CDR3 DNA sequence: TGTGCCAGCAGCCAGGACAGGGTTCCGGCTAACTATGGCTACACCTTC. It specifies CASSQDRVPANYGYTF.

DNA of the CDR3: TGTGCCAGCAGCGTAGGAAACAGGGGGAACACTGAAGCTTTCTTT. Amino acids: CASSVGNRGNTEAFF. This chain joins TRBV9 and TRBJ1-1, with 7 bases that match TRBD1. This CDR3 contains 15 residues. V trimming: 0 bases; J trimming: 1 base; junction bases outside the gene matches: 3. In germline, CDR1 is SGDLS, CDR2 YYNGEE. Full variable domain (rest looked up from reference TRBV9 and TRBJ1-1): DSGVTQTPKHLITATGQRVTLRCSPRSGDLSVYWYQQSLDQGLQFLIQYYNGEERAKGNILERFSAQQFPDLHSELNLSSLELGDSALYFCASSVGNRGNTEAFFGQGTRLTVV.

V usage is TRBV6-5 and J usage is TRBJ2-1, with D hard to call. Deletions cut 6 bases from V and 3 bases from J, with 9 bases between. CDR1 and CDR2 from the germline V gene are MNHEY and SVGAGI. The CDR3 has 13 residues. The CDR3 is CASSPGLYNEQFF. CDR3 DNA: TGTGCCAGCAGCCCCGGTCTCTACAATGAGCAGTTCTTC.

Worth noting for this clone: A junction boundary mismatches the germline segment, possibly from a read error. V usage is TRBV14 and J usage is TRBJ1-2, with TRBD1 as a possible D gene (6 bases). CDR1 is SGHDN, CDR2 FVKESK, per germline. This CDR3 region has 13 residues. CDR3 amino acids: CASSFDRKYDYTF. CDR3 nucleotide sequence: TGTGCCAGCAGCTTCGACAGGAAGTATGACTACACCTTC.

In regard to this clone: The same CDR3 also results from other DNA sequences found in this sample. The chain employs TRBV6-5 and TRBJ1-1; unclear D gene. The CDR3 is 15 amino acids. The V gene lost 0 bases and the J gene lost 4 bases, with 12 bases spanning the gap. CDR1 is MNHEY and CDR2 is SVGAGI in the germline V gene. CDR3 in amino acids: CASSYSVPRGTEAFF. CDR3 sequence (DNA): TGTGCCAGCAGTTACTCGGTTCCTCGGGGCACTGAAGCTTTCTTT.

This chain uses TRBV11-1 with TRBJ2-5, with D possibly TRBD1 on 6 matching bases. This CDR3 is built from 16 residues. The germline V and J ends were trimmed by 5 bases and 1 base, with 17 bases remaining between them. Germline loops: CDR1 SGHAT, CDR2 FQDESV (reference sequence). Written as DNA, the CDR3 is TGTGCCAGCAGCGATCGGCAGGGACAAGGCCAAGAGACCCAGTACTTC. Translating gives CASSDRQGQGQETQYF.

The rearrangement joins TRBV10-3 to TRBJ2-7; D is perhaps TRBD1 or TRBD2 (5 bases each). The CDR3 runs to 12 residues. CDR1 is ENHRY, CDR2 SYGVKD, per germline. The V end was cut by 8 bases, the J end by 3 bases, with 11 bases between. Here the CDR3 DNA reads TGTGCCATCTCATGGGACGTCTACGAGCAGTACTTC. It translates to CAISWDVYEQYF.

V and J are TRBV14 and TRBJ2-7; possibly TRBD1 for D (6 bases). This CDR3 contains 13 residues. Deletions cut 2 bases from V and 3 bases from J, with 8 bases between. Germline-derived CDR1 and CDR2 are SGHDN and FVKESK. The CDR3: CASSQIQGYEQYF. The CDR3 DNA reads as TGTGCCAGCAGCCAAATACAGGGCTACGAGCAGTACTTC. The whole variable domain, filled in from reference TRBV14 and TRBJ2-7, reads EAGVTQFPSHSVIEKGQTVTLRCDPISGHDNLYWYRRVMGKEIKFLLHFVKESKQDESGMPNNRFLAERTGGTYSTLKVQPAELEDSGVYFCASSQIQGYEQYFGPGTRLTVT.

The CDR3 loop reads CASSTPGQAYGYTF. The CDR3 nucleotides read TGTGCCAGCAGCACGCCGGGGCAGGCCTATGGCTACACCTTC. This sequence joins TRBV5-4 and TRBJ1-2, with D maybe TRBD1 (5 bases). Trimming removed 4 bases at V and 4 bases at J, with 14 bases between. The CDR3 loop spans 14 amino acids. Germline values: CDR1 SGHNT, CDR2 YYREEE (reference sequence).

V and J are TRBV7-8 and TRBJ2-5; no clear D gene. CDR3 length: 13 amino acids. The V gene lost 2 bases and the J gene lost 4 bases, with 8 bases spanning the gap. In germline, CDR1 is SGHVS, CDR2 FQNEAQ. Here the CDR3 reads CASSLLMGETQYF. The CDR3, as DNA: TGTGCCAGCAGCTTATTGATGGGAGAGACCCAGTACTTC. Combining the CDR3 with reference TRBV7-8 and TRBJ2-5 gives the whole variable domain GAGVSQSPRYKVAKRGQDVALRCDPISGHVSLFWYQQALGQGPEFLTYFQNEAQLDKSGLPSDRFFAERPEGSVSTLKIQRTQQEDSAVYLCASSLLMGETQYFGPGTRLLVL.

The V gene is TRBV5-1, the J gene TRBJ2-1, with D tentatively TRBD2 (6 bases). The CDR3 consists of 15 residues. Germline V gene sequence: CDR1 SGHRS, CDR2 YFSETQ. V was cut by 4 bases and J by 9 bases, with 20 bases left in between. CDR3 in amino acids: CASSNRDSRASEQFF. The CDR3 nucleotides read TGCGCCAGCAGCAATCGGGACTCCCGGGCAAGTGAGCAGTTCTTC.

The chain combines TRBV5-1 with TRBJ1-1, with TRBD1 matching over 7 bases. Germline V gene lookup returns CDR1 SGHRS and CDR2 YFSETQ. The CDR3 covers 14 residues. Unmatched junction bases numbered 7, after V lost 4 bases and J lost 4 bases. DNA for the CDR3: TGCGCCAGCAGCCCTCTTACAGGGGTCACTGAAGCTTTCTTT. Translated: CASSPLTGVTEAFF.

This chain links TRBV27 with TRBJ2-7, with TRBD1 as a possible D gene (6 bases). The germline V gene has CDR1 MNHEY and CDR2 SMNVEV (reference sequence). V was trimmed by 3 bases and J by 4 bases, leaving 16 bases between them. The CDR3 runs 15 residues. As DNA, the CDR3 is TGTGCCAGCAGTTTGGCCGCAGGGGATTTGTACGAGCAGTACTTC. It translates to CASSLAAGDLYEQYF.

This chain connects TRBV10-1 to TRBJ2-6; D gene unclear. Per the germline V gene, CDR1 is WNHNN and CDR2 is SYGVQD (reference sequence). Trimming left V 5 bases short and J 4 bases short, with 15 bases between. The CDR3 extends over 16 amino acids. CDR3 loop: CASSPRLGVGANVLTF. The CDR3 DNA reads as TGCGCCAGCAGTCCCCGACTTGGCGTGGGGGCCAACGTCCTGACTTTC.

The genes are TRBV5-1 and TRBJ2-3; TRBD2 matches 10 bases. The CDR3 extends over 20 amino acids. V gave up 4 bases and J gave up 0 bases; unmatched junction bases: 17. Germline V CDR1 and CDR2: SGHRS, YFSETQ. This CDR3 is CASSEERGGGGLISTDTQYF. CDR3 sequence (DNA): TGCGCCAGCAGCGAAGAGCGGGGGGGCGGGGGCCTTATTAGCACAGATACGCAGTATTTT.

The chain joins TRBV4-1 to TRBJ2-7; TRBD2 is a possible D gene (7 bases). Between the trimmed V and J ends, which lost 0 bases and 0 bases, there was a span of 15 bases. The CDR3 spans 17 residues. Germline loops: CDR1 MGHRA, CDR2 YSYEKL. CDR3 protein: CASSQDRGRATSYEQYF. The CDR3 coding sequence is TGCGCCAGCAGCCAAGATAGGGGGAGGGCGACCTCCTACGAGCAGTACTTC.

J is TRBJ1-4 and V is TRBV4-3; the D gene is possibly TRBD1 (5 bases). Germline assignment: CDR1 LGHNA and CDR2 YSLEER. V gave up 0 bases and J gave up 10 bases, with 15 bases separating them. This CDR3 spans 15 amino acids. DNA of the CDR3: TGCGCCAGCAGCCAAGAAGGTACGGGACGGCCAAAACTGTTTTTT. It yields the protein CASSQEGTGRPKLFF.